Below, 11 T cell receptor beta chains from the same sample are listed, as sequenced in a study of OX40 agonist ivuxolimab in advanced cancers. Clones were sequenced by immunoSEQ multiplex PCR, and TCRdb holds only the in-frame ones, with some missing. The repertoire holds tens of thousands of clones, around four fifths seen once, with around 1.7% in the top ten. The sample was CD4+ or CD8+ T cells sorted from blood, taken in a trial of the OX40 agonist ivuxolimab. The origin of the receptors is an adult with an advanced solid tumor such as melanoma, head and neck, liver or kidney cancer.

The chain recombines TRBV5-1 with TRBJ2-5; D is ambiguous. CDR1 and CDR2 from the germline V gene are SGHRS and YFSETQ. The CDR3 is 14 residues long. The V and J ends lost 1 base and 5 bases respectively, with 12 bases between them. As DNA, the CDR3 is TGCGCCAGCAGCTTGCCGCAGGCTGGGGAGACCCAGTACTTC. As protein: CASSLPQAGETQYF.

This clone appeared a single time. This chain uses TRBV7-9 with TRBJ1-5, with D hard to call. Trimming stripped 1 base from V and 3 bases from J, with 7 bases between. Germline V gene sequence: CDR1 SEHNR, CDR2 FQNEAQ (reference sequence). The CDR3 has 14 amino acids. The CDR3 coding sequence is TGTGCCAGCAGCTTAGATGGGGACAATCAGCCCCAGCATTTT. Translating gives CASSLDGDNQPQHF.

This chain links TRBV19 with TRBJ1-1; D gene uncertain. V dropped 5 bases and J dropped 1 base, with 8 bases sitting between them. The CDR3 is 13 residues long. Per germline, CDR1 LNHDA and CDR2 SQIVND (reference sequence). CDR3 residues: CASSATENTEAFF. CDR3 bases: TGTGCCAGTAGTGCCACAGAGAACACTGAAGCTTTCTTT.

This chain connects TRBV6-1 to TRBJ2-1, with unresolved D. The germline V gene has CDR1 MNHNS and CDR2 SASEGT. CDR3 size: 15 residues. V was shortened by 4 bases and J by 4 bases, with 14 bases between the two germline ends. CDR3 coding DNA: TGTGCCAGCAGTGTTGGCCCTCCAGATTACAATGAGCAGTTCTTC. Its protein product is CASSVGPPDYNEQFF.

The rearrangement links TRBV5-4 to TRBJ2-1; D may be TRBD2 (6 bases). This CDR3 has 14 amino acids. The germline V and J ends were trimmed by 0 bases and 5 bases, with 9 bases remaining between them. CDR1 and CDR2 (germline): SGHNT, YYREEE (reference sequence). CDR3 nucleotide sequence: TGTGCCAGCAGCTTGGGGGGGGTGGACAATGAGCAGTTCTTC. Its translation is CASSLGGVDNEQFF.

This clone was detected once. The chain is built from TRBV18 and TRBJ1-3; D call uncertain. Trimming stripped 3 bases from V and 4 bases from J, with 13 bases between. The CDR3 spans 15 residues. The germline V gene has CDR1 KGHSH and CDR2 LQKENI. The CDR3 DNA reads as TGTGCCAGCTCACCCCGAGAGGGTTTAGGAAACACCATATATTTT. Its protein product is CASSPREGLGNTIYF. The full variable domain, completed using reference TRBV18 and TRBJ1-3, is NAGVMQNPRHLVRRRGQEARLRCSPMKGHSHVYWYRQLPEEGLKFMVYLQKENIIDESGMPKERFSAEFPKEGPSILRIQQVVRGDSAAYFCASSPREGLGNTIYFGEGSWLTVV.

Only one count was recorded for this clone. The chain employs TRBV18 and TRBJ2-5; D not resolved. The CDR3 is 12 residues long. Looked up from germline, CDR1 is KGHSH and CDR2 is LQKENI. The V end lost 0 bases, the J end lost 5 bases, and 4 bases lay between the germline ends. The CDR3 spells CASSPPVETQYF. The CDR3 DNA reads as TGTGCCAGCTCACCACCGGTCGAGACCCAGTACTTC.

J is TRBJ1-2 and V is TRBV7-3, with D unresolved. This CDR3 has 12 residues. The V gene lost 5 bases and the J gene lost 6 bases, with 10 bases spanning the gap. The germline gives CDR1 SGHTA, CDR2 FQGTGA. The CDR3 spells CASSNRVDGYTF. The CDR3 DNA follows: TGTGCCAGCAGCAATAGGGTGGATGGCTACACCTTC.

The chain joins TRBV5-1 to TRBJ2-7; possible D gene TRBD2, 6 bases. Germline V gene sequence: CDR1 SGHRS, CDR2 YFSETQ. Trimming stripped 6 bases from V and 3 bases from J, with 16 bases between. This CDR3 is 14 amino acids long. The CDR3 region is CASNFVGGDYEQYF. The CDR3 bases are TGCGCCAGCAACTTTGTCGGGGGAGACTACGAGCAGTACTTC.

The J gene is TRBJ1-5, the V gene TRBV28, with D uncertain. The germline V and J ends were trimmed by 0 bases and 5 bases, with 20 bases remaining between them. Germline CDR1 is MDHEN and CDR2 is SYDVKM. CDR3 size: 18 residues. CDR3 region: CASSLWIGGSGLDQPQHF. CDR3 nucleotides: TGTGCCAGCAGTTTATGGATTGGTGGGTCGGGCCTAGATCAGCCCCAGCATTTT.

This clone showed up just a few times. V is TRBV7-2 and J is TRBJ1-1; the D is unclear. The germline V gene encodes CDR1 SGHTA and CDR2 FQGNSA. Deletions cut 3 bases from V and 5 bases from J, with 10 bases between. The CDR3 extends over 13 amino acids. CDR3 loop: CASSFKGRTEAFF. CDR3 DNA: TGTGCCAGCAGCTTTAAGGGCCGGACTGAAGCTTTCTTT.